The 16 T cell receptor beta chains in this list originate from one sample, sequenced in a study of control samples from healthy donors and cancer patients. Data came from immunoSEQ multiplex PCR; TCRdb stores just in-frame clones and leaves some out. The table includes about 12,000 clones, approximately 87% detected once. The sequenced sample was formalin-fixed, paraffin-embedded tissue. Receptors originate from a male donor with melanoma.

This clone has more than one count but fewer than ten. The CDR3 nucleotides are TGCGCCAGCAGTCGGGGCCCGGCGGGGTCGCATGGCTACACCTTC. Its protein is CASSRGPAGSHGYTF. This chain joins TRBV23-1 and TRBJ1-2; D might be TRBD1 (5 bases). TRBV23-1 is an ORF, with its function uncertain. Trimming removed 4 bases at V and 6 bases at J, with 18 bases between. This CDR3 contains 15 residues.

Comments on this clone: Compared with germline, one end of the junction differs, possibly owing to a read error. The V call is TRBV5-1, the J call TRBJ2-2, with D possibly TRBD2 on 5 matching bases. Germline assignment: CDR1 SGHRS and CDR2 YFSETQ. This CDR3 is 14 amino acids long. The CDR3 DNA reads as TGCGCCAGCGCGATAGAGGGTAACACTGGGGAGCTGTTTTTT. Protein sequence: CASAIEGNTGELFF.

The chain links TRBV9 to TRBJ2-1; 9 nucleotides agree with TRBD2. Looked up from germline, CDR1 is SGDLS and CDR2 is YYNGEE. The CDR3 is 15 amino acids. With 4 bases clipped from V and 3 bases from J, the junction kept 5 bases outside the gene matches. CDR3 bases: TGTGCCAGCAGCCCTAGCGGGACTAACTACAATGAGCAGTTCTTC. Its protein product is CASSPSGTNYNEQFF. Drawing the rest from reference TRBV9 and TRBJ2-1, the complete variable domain is DSGVTQTPKHLITATGQRVTLRCSPRSGDLSVYWYQQSLDQGLQFLIQYYNGEERAKGNILERFSAQQFPDLHSELNLSSLELGDSALYFCASSPSGTNYNEQFFGPGTRLTVL.

The gene calls are TRBV5-5 and TRBJ1-5, with D hard to call. The CDR3 covers 14 residues. The V gene's germline CDR1 is SGHKS and CDR2 YYEKEE (reference sequence). The V gene lost 4 bases and the J gene lost 3 bases, with 11 bases spanning the gap. The CDR3 coding sequence is TGTGCCAGCAGCAATTACAGATACAATCAGCCCCAGCATTTT. Translation: CASSNYRYNQPQHF.

The J gene is TRBJ1-6, the V gene TRBV7-2; no definite D call. The V and J ends lost 8 bases and 7 bases respectively, with 12 bases between them. The CDR3 runs 13 residues. CDR1 is SGHTA and CDR2 is FQGNSA in the germline V gene. The DNA for the CDR3 is TGTGCCAGCTTGCGGTTTTACAATTCACCCCTCCACTTT. As protein: CASLRFYNSPLHF.

The rearrangement links TRBV5-1 to TRBJ1-6; no firm D call. Germline CDR1 SGHRS, CDR2 YFSETQ. Trimming pared 2 bases from V and 10 bases from J, leaving 10 bases between. CDR3 size: 13 residues. The CDR3 bases are TGCGCCAGCAGCTTTGGCATCCAATCACCCCTCCACTTT. This encodes CASSFGIQSPLHF.

The chain employs TRBV5-5 and TRBJ1-2; possible D gene TRBD1, 5 bases. The CDR3 loop spans 15 amino acids. Germline V gives CDR1 SGHKS, CDR2 YYEKEE (reference sequence). V lost 1 base, J lost 1 base, and 11 bases lay in between. The CDR3 spells CASSLSQGNNYGYTF. CDR3 DNA: TGTGCCAGCAGCTTGTCGCAGGGAAATAACTATGGCTACACCTTC. Together with reference TRBV5-5 and TRBJ1-2, the CDR3 gives the full variable domain: DAGVTQSPTHLIKTRGQQVTLRCSPISGHKSVSWYQQVLGQGPQFIFQYYEKEERGRGNFPDRFSARQFPNYSSELNVNALLLGDSALYLCASSLSQGNNYGYTFGSGTRLTVV.

This sequence joins TRBV9 and TRBJ2-7; 9 positions match TRBD2. CDR1 and CDR2 (germline): SGDLS, YYNGEE. V gave up 0 bases and J gave up 3 bases; unmatched junction bases: 4. The CDR3 runs to 15 residues. The CDR3 is CASSVGLAGIYEQYF. For the CDR3, the DNA is TGTGCCAGCAGCGTAGGGCTAGCGGGAATCTACGAGCAGTACTTC.

The chain joins TRBV4-1 to TRBJ1-5, with D perhaps matching TRBD1 (5 bases). Trimming shortened V by 0 bases and J by 2 bases, and 8 bases separated the two germline ends. Germline loops: CDR1 MGHRA, CDR2 YSYEKL. This CDR3 is built from 15 residues. The CDR3 spells CASSQEWGGNQPQHF. The CDR3 DNA is TGCGCCAGCAGCCAAGAATGGGGGGGCAATCAGCCCCAGCATTTT.

The genes are TRBV9 and TRBJ2-3; D remains ambiguous. The germline V gene has CDR1 SGDLS and CDR2 YYNGEE. V lost 3 bases and J 6 bases, leaving 8 bases between the germline ends. CDR3 size: 12 residues. Here the CDR3 DNA reads TGTGCCAGCAGCGCCTATCTGGATACGCAGTATTTT. Amino acid sequence: CASSAYLDTQYF.

This clone has just a few counts. V and J are TRBV18 and TRBJ2-3; D is uncertain. The CDR3 has 13 amino acids. The germline V gene encodes CDR1 KGHSH and CDR2 LQKENI. The V gene lost 2 bases and the J gene lost 2 bases, with 5 bases spanning the gap. CDR3 DNA sequence: TGTGCCAGCTCACCATCAATCACAGATACGCAGTATTTT. Translated, it gives CASSPSITDTQYF.

This chain uses TRBV10-3 with TRBJ2-1; tentatively, D is TRBD2 (6 bases). This CDR3 region has 13 residues. The V end lost 6 bases, the J end lost 6 bases, and 12 bases lay between the germline ends. Germline V CDR1 and CDR2: ENHRY, SYGVKD. The CDR3 sequence is CAISAGWVNEQFF. In DNA, the CDR3 is TGTGCCATCAGCGCGGGATGGGTCAATGAGCAGTTCTTC.

This chain links TRBV29-1 with TRBJ2-1; 14 bases are shared with TRBD2. The CDR3 extends over 14 amino acids. The germline CDR1 and CDR2 sequences are SQVTM and ANQGSEA. In DNA, the CDR3 is TGCATTTCCTCGGGACTAGCGGGAGAAAATGAGCAGTTCTTC. Translating it yields CISSGLAGENEQFF.

The rearrangement uses TRBV2 and TRBJ1-2; possible D gene TRBD1, 6 bases. Trimming took 4 bases from V and 2 from J, leaving 8 bases between them. This CDR3 is 13 amino acids long. CDR1 is SNHLY and CDR2 is FYNNEI in the germline V gene. CDR3 nucleotide sequence: TGTGCCAGCAGTGGACAGGAGAACTATGGCTACACCTTC. Protein: CASSGQENYGYTF.

The chain couples TRBV10-3 to TRBJ2-2; D may correspond to TRBD1 or TRBD2 (5 bases each). Trimming shortened V by 4 bases and J by 6 bases, and 21 bases separated the two germline ends. Germline V gene lookup returns CDR1 ENHRY and CDR2 SYGVKD. There are 17 residues in the CDR3. The DNA of the CDR3 is TGTGCCATCAGTGGTCTCGGAGCGGCCCCCAGGGCCGGGGAGCTGTTTTTT. Residues: CAISGLGAAPRAGELFF.

The chain joins TRBV6-5 to TRBJ2-1, with D maybe TRBD2 (5 bases). Germline values: CDR1 MNHEY, CDR2 SVGAGI. The CDR3 runs 15 residues. The germline V and J ends were trimmed by 7 bases and 5 bases, with 18 bases remaining between them. The CDR3 reads CASTHGVDRNNEQFF. The CDR3 DNA reads TGTGCCAGCACCCACGGGGTAGATAGAAACAATGAGCAGTTCTTC.